This T cell receptor beta chain was sequenced for a study of blood T cell repertoires in COVID-19. Study overall: The origin of the acute and convalescent COVID-19 samples was the United States, Italy and Spain. T cells, B-cell-depleted T cells, or PBMCs provided the cDNA or gDNA that served as material.

As processed by the authors: Estimates of nucleated cell counts were drawn from the amplification of reference gene primers. The protocol was immunoSEQ multiplex PCR, while the TCRdb copy is restricted to in-frame clones and leaves out a portion. That table furnishes V, J and clone size, whereas the DNA furnished D and trimming. The sample carries about 40,000 clones, 70% to 90% recorded once. Germline lookup yields CDR1 MDHEN and CDR2 SYDVKM. The CDR3 has 14 residues. V gave up 2 bases and J gave up 4 bases, with 12 bases separating them. This clonotype was obtained from a human donor in a cohort sampled during active COVID-19. What was sequenced was peripheral blood. V and J are TRBV28 and TRBJ2-7; the D is unclear. The CDR3 spells CASSLSWQVYEQYF. The CDR3 region has the DNA TGTGCCAGCAGTTTAAGTTGGCAGGTATACGAGCAGTACTTC.